One and the same sample provided the 31 T cell receptor beta chains below, sequenced in a study of molecular identifiers for immune sequencing clone quantification (dated by TCRdb to 2017 to 2018). The library was obtained by PCR. Sequencing used an Illumina HiSeq 4000. TCRdb reanalyzed the raw reads on its own, using fastp at Q25 for trimming and MiXCR for clone calling, and kept in-frame beta chains. Identical CDR3 proteins give one entry, which carries the most common genes and DNA. The table for this sample lists a few hundred thousand distinct CDR3 sequences; about 20% of them were counted only once. The leading ten clones occupy more than 0.8% of the sample. The sample comprised naive CD8+ T cells from blood, with Jurkat cell RNA spiked in. The cell subset or site label of this sample denotes: FACS-sorted CD8+CD4-CCR7+CD45RA+ naive T cells. These receptors were taken from a human donor in good health. Some libraries in this study had Jurkat cell RNA spiked in.

Remarks on this clonotype: Since a much larger clone is just one base distant, this may be a read error. This chain connects TRBV6-5 to TRBJ2-5; tentatively, D is TRBD2 (6 bases). Germline V gene sequence: CDR1 MNHEY, CDR2 SVGAGI. This CDR3 has 16 amino acids. Trimming cost V 0 bases and J 4 bases, with 15 bases left between them. The CDR3 DNA reads as TGTGCCAGCAGTTACTCACTAACGGGAGTGTCAGAGACCCAGTACTTC. Protein: CASSYSLTGVSETQYF.

A remark on this clonotype: A much larger clone sits a single nucleotide away, making a read error possible. The chain links TRBV4-1 to TRBJ2-7; maybe TRBD2 (6 bases). There are 15 residues in the CDR3. Germline V gene sequence: CDR1 MGHRA, CDR2 YSYEKL. Deletions cut 4 bases from V and 3 bases from J, with 16 bases between. CDR3 sequence reads: CASSPPRGGVYEQYF. Written as DNA, the CDR3 is TGCGCCAGCAGCCCGCCTCGTGGCGGGGTCTACGAGCAGTACTTC.

The chain joins TRBV28 to TRBJ2-2; perhaps D is TRBD1 or TRBD2 (6 bases each). V was clipped by 4 bases and J by 4 bases, with 13 bases between them. Germline V lookup: CDR1 MDHEN, CDR2 SYDVKM. This CDR3 region has 15 residues. CDR3 nucleotides: TGTGCCAGCAGTTCGAGGGGGGCGCGCACCGGGGAGCTGTTTTTT. Protein product: CASSSRGARTGELFF. Combining the CDR3 with reference TRBV28 and TRBJ2-2 gives the whole variable domain DVKVTQSSRYLVKRTGEKVFLECVQDMDHENMFWYRQDPGLGLRLIYFSYDVKMKEKGDIPEGYSVSREKKERFSLILESASTNQTSMYLCASSSRGARTGELFFGEGSRLTVL.

This clonotype was counted ten times or more. The chain couples TRBV7-9 to TRBJ1-6, with 8 nucleotides matching TRBD1. The length of the CDR3 is 16 residues. V lost 5 bases to trimming and J lost 4 bases; unmatched junction nucleotides: 7. Germline assignment: CDR1 SEHNR and CDR2 FQNEAQ (reference sequence). Here the CDR3 DNA reads TGTGCCAGCAGCACCGCGGACAGGGAATATAATTCACCCCTCCACTTT. Translating gives CASSTADREYNSPLHF.

Remarks on this clonotype: It may be a read error: a sequence one base away is much more abundant. The J gene is TRBJ2-3, the V gene TRBV24-1; D is uncertain. The CDR3 consists of 15 residues. Germline lookup yields CDR1 KGHDR and CDR2 SFDVKD. The CDR3 protein is CATSDPKRELDTQCF. In DNA, the CDR3 is TGTGCCACCAGTGACCCAAAGCGTGAATTAGATACGCAGTGTTTT.

At least ten counts were recorded for this clonotype. The V gene is TRBV6-5, the J gene TRBJ2-7; 9 bases align to TRBD2. The V segment lost 1 base and the J segment 2 bases; nucleotides outside the gene matches: 0. The CDR3 covers 14 residues. CDR1 is MNHEY and CDR2 is SVGAGI in the germline V gene. CDR3 sequence reads: CASSYLAGAYEQYF. CDR3 coding DNA: TGTGCCAGCAGTTACTTAGCGGGGGCCTACGAGCAGTACTTC.

Concerning this clonotype: Being one base from a much bigger clone, this may be a read error. The rearrangement joins TRBV29-1 to TRBJ1-2, with 10 positions matching TRBD1. CDR3 length: 13 amino acids. Germline CDR1 is SQVTM and CDR2 is ANQGSEA. CDR3 DNA sequence: TGCAGCATTGACGACAGGGGGCTTTATGGCTACACCTTC. It is translated as CSIDDRGLYGYTF.

This clonotype was picked up many times. V gene TRBV19 combines with J gene TRBJ1-5; D perhaps matches TRBD1 (5 bases). The germline gives CDR1 LNHDA, CDR2 SQIVND (reference sequence). The germline V and J ends were trimmed by 1 base and 3 bases, with 10 bases remaining between them. This CDR3 spans 15 amino acids. The CDR3 here is CASSIGQGDNQPQHF. Written as DNA, the CDR3 is TGTGCCAGTAGTATAGGCCAGGGCGACAATCAGCCCCAGCATTTT.

Of note for this clonotype: A much larger clone sits a single nucleotide away, making a read error possible. The chain has TRBV24-1 and TRBJ2-3; 9 bases line up with TRBD1. Per germline, CDR1 KGHDR and CDR2 SFDVKD. The CDR3 runs 15 residues. CDR3 coding DNA: TGTGCCACCAGCGCCCGGACAGGGGAGGCAGATACGCAGTGTTTT. Translated, it gives CATSARTGEADTQCF.

This clonotype was counted at least ten times. The CDR3 DNA reads as TGTGCCAGCAGCCCCCGTATAGGGAGCTCTGGGGCCAACGTCCTGACTTTC. This sequence encodes CASSPRIGSSGANVLTF. The chain couples TRBV7-9 to TRBJ2-6; D is possibly TRBD2 (5 bases). The V end lost 5 bases, the J end lost 0 bases, and 14 bases lay between the germline ends. The CDR3 consists of 17 residues. CDR1 and CDR2 from the germline V gene are SEHNR and FQNEAQ (reference sequence).

V is TRBV4-3 and J is TRBJ2-7; no reliable D call. V shed 0 bases and J shed 7 bases, with 13 bases lying between them. The CDR3 runs 14 residues. Germline V gene sequence: CDR1 LGHNA, CDR2 YSLEER. CDR3 residues: CASSQESGPFEQYF. CDR3 in DNA: TGCGCCAGCAGCCAAGAATCCGGTCCGTTTGAGCAGTACTTC.

The gene calls are TRBV11-2 and TRBJ2-2, with D perhaps TRBD2 (7 bases). Trimming shortened V by 0 bases and J by 6 bases, and 17 bases separated the two germline ends. The CDR3 covers 17 residues. Germline CDR1 SGHAT, CDR2 FQNNGV. In DNA, the CDR3 is TGTGCCAGCAGCTTAGATGGAGGACGGGGGGCGGCCGGGGAGCTGTTTTTT. Amino acids: CASSLDGGRGAAGELFF.

The rearrangement joins TRBV9 to TRBJ2-3; the match to TRBD2 covers 7 bases. Per germline, CDR1 SGDLS and CDR2 YYNGEE. The V and J ends lost 0 bases and 4 bases, in that order; junction bases with no gene match: 8. The length of the CDR3 is 16 residues. The CDR3 sequence: CASSVVGEGPADTQYF. The CDR3 bases are TGTGCCAGCAGCGTAGTCGGGGAGGGCCCAGCAGATACGCAGTATTTT.

This clonotype was observed at least ten times. This chain uses TRBV30 with TRBJ1-5; D gene ambiguous. The V and J ends lost 0 bases and 7 bases respectively, with 7 bases between them. CDR3 length equals 12 residues. The germline V gene encodes CDR1 GTSNPN and CDR2 SVGIG (reference sequence). The CDR3 spells CAWSVRAQPQHF. The CDR3 DNA follows: TGTGCCTGGAGTGTACGGGCCCAGCCCCAGCATTTT.

This clonotype was counted only a few times. J is TRBJ2-5 and V is TRBV12-5; D uncertain. Germline CDR1 and CDR2: LGHNT and FRNRAP. CDR3 length: 14 amino acids. V dropped 1 base and J dropped 5 bases, with 11 bases sitting between them. CDR3 DNA sequence: TGTGCTAGTGGTTTGGGGATGGGGATGGAGACCCAGTACTTC. It yields the protein CASGLGMGMETQYF.

The CDR3 region has the DNA TGTGCCAGTAGTATTGGGGCGGGAGGGGGCTACAATGAGCAGTTCTTC. It yields the protein CASSIGAGGGYNEQFF. The chain links TRBV19 to TRBJ2-1, with 9 nucleotides matching TRBD2. The CDR3 covers 16 residues. Germline V gene data show CDR1 as LNHDA and CDR2 as SQIVND (reference sequence). V lost 3 bases, J lost 3 bases, and 6 bases stayed unmatched. Drawing the rest from reference TRBV19 and TRBJ2-1, the complete variable domain is DGGITQSPKYLFRKEGQNVTLSCEQNLNHDAMYWYRQDPGQGLRLIYYSQIVNDFQKGDIAEGYSVSREKKESFPLTVTSAQKNPTAFYLCASSIGAGGGYNEQFFGPGTRLTVL.

The rearrangement uses TRBV4-1 and TRBJ1-2; D is uncertain. Germline CDR1 is MGHRA and CDR2 is YSYEKL. Trimming took off 1 base at V and 5 bases at J, with 8 bases between the two ends. This CDR3 is built from 13 residues. This CDR3 reads CASSQGIQYGYTF. CDR3 in DNA: TGCGCCAGCAGCCAAGGCATACAGTATGGCTACACCTTC.

On this clonotype itself: A much larger clone differs from this one at a single base, so this may be a read error. The chain uses TRBV7-9 and TRBJ1-5, with D unclear. The CDR3 runs to 15 residues. Per the germline V gene, CDR1 is SEHNR and CDR2 is FQNEAQ (reference sequence). The CDR3 DNA reads TGTACCAGCAGCTCCATACTAGAATGGGATCAGCCCCAGCATTTT. Amino acids: CTSSSILEWDQPQHF.

The rearrangement uses TRBV19 and TRBJ2-3; D is perhaps TRBD2 (6 bases). CDR3 length: 15 residues. Germline loops: CDR1 LNHDA, CDR2 SQIVND (reference sequence). Trimming took 3 bases from V and 0 from J, leaving 10 bases between them. CDR3: CASSISGVSTDTQYF. The CDR3 nucleotides are TGTGCCAGTAGTATCTCGGGGGTTAGCACAGATACGCAGTATTTT.

This clonotype was seen a handful of times. The chain uses TRBV7-9 and TRBJ2-7, with 16 bases matching TRBD2. With 4 bases clipped from V and 9 bases from J, the junction kept 12 bases outside the gene matches. Germline CDR1 is SEHNR and CDR2 is FQNEAQ (reference sequence). The CDR3 spans 17 residues. CDR3 protein: CASSSGTSGRASGGQYF. The CDR3 DNA sequence: TGTGCCAGCAGCTCTGGGACTAGCGGGAGGGCCTCGGGAGGGCAGTACTTC.

The table lists this clonotype with many counts. V usage is TRBV29-1 and J usage is TRBJ2-2, with D perhaps assigned TRBD1 or TRBD2 (5 bases each). Germline V CDR1 and CDR2: SQVTM, ANQGSEA. The CDR3 is made up of 12 amino acids. V lost 6 bases and J 5 bases, leaving 10 bases between the germline ends. In nucleotides, the CDR3 is TGCAGCGTGGGGTGGGGGACCGGGGAGCTGTTTTTT. This sequence encodes CSVGWGTGELFF.

Of note for this clonotype: One base away lies a much larger clone, so this may be a sequencing read error. The V and J genes are TRBV7-2 and TRBJ2-2, with D possibly TRBD2 on 5 matching bases. The CDR3 length is 16 residues. Germline V CDR1 and CDR2: SGHTA, FQGNSA. This CDR3 is CASSWVPMAYTGELSF. CDR3 sequence (DNA): TGTGCCAGCAGCTGGGTACCGATGGCTTACACCGGGGAGCTGTCTTTT.

As concerns this clonotype: A single base separates this from a much larger clone, so it may be a read error. The conserved final phenylalanine or tryptophan is absent from the CDR3, which likely points to a read error. The chain joins TRBV15 to TRBJ2-6; 8 bases agree with TRBD1. The length of the CDR3 is 17 residues. Germline assignment: CDR1 LNHNV and CDR2 YYDKDF (reference sequence). Germline trimming cut 3 bases from V and 1 base from J; bases unmatched to any gene: 5. The CDR3, as DNA: TGTGCCACCAGCAGCGACAGGGGCCAATCTGGGGCCAACGTCCTGACTCTC. Translation gives CATSSDRGQSGANVLTL.

Regarding this clonotype: Just one base apart from a much larger clone, this may be a read error. Without the conserved terminal phenylalanine or tryptophan, this CDR3 likely stems from a read error. V usage is TRBV30 and J usage is TRBJ2-1; D gene unclear. Germline assignment: CDR1 GTSNPN and CDR2 SVGIG (reference sequence). V was pared by 0 bases and J by 1 base, with 4 bases between. The CDR3 covers 13 residues. The CDR3 DNA follows: TGTGCCTGGAGTGTACTATCCTACAATGAGCAGTTCCTC. It specifies CAWSVLSYNEQFL.

In this sample, this clonotype turned up many times. The rearrangement uses TRBV7-8 and TRBJ2-5; TRBD2 aligns across 8 bases. V was clipped by 5 bases and J by 2 bases; unmatched bases: 7. The CDR3 is 15 residues long. CDR1 is SGHVS and CDR2 is FQNEAQ in the germline V gene. This CDR3 reads CASSTGGGTQETQYF. The CDR3 DNA reads as TGTGCCAGCAGCACCGGCGGGGGGACTCAAGAGACCCAGTACTTC.

Notes on this clonotype: This could be a read error, since a much larger clone is one nucleotide away. The V call is TRBV7-9, the J call TRBJ1-5, with D unclear. CDR1 SEHNR and CDR2 FQNEAQ come from the germline V gene (reference sequence). The CDR3 length is 15 residues. CDR3 residues: CASGLGSASNQPQHF. DNA for the CDR3: TGTGCCAGCGGCTTAGGGTCAGCCAGCAATCAGCCCCAGCATTTT.

This clonotype was detected only once. A much larger clone lies one base from this, so it may be a read error. V usage is TRBV4-3 and J usage is TRBJ2-7; D may be TRBD1 (6 bases). This CDR3 has 14 amino acids. Looked up from germline, CDR1 is LGHNA and CDR2 is YSLEER. The CDR3 coding sequence is TGCGCCGGCAGCCAAGACAGGAGCTCCTACGAGCAGTACTTC. Protein: CAGSQDRSSYEQYF.

A word on this clonotype: This may arise from a read error, as a much more abundant clone is one base away. V and J are TRBV5-1 and TRBJ2-7; either TRBD1 or TRBD2 may fit D (5 bases each). CDR1 and CDR2 from the germline V gene are SGHRS and YFSETQ. This CDR3 contains 13 residues. CDR3 sequence: CASKGTSSCEQYF. The CDR3 bases are TGCGCCAGCAAAGGGACCTCCTCCTGCGAGCAGTACTTC.

The J gene is TRBJ2-7, the V gene TRBV4-1; D gene uncertain. The ends were cut back, 6 bases at V and 1 base at J, with 13 bases in the middle. From germline, CDR1 is MGHRA and CDR2 YSYEKL. The CDR3 spans 14 residues. The CDR3 is CASRETAISYEQYF. The CDR3 DNA sequence: TGCGCCAGCAGGGAAACGGCTATTTCCTACGAGCAGTACTTC.

This clonotype was observed many times. The rearrangement uses TRBV6-2 or TRBV6-3 and TRBJ2-3; D may be TRBD2 (5 bases). The V and J ends lost 4 bases and 4 bases respectively, with 21 bases between them. The CDR3 covers 17 residues. CDR1 is MNHEY, CDR2 SVGEGT, per germline. CDR3 region: CASSSPFDPRGSDTQYF. The CDR3 coding sequence is TGTGCCAGCAGTTCGCCGTTTGACCCACGGGGATCAGATACGCAGTATTTT.

The CDR3 DNA sequence: TGTGCCAGCAGCGTAGGGACTAACAATGAGCAGTTCTTC. Encoded protein: CASSVGTNNEQFF. The chain links TRBV9 to TRBJ2-1; tentatively, D is TRBD2 (6 bases). Germline loops: CDR1 SGDLS, CDR2 YYNGEE. Trimming stripped 0 bases from V and 5 bases from J, with 6 bases between. CDR3 length: 13 residues.